The 21 T cell receptor beta chains below were found in one sample sequenced in a study of blood T cell repertoires in COVID-19. The table came from immunoSEQ multiplex PCR; TCRdb's copy has only in-frame clones and leaves some out. The sample records some 270,000 clones, 84% being singletons. The sequencing input was PBMCs or T cells enriched from blood (not recorded which). The receptors come from a man in his forties or fifties who had recovered from COVID-19.

The chain uses TRBV27 and TRBJ1-4; 9 bases match TRBD1. Per germline, CDR1 MNHEY and CDR2 SMNVEV (reference sequence). The V segment lost 6 bases and the J segment 7 bases; nucleotides outside the gene matches: 9. The CDR3 is 15 residues long. The CDR3 nucleotides read TGTGCCAGCAGCCGGGACAGGGCTATTGGTGAAAAACTGTTTTTT. Its protein is CASSRDRAIGEKLFF.

This chain joins TRBV28 and TRBJ1-2, with TRBD1 matching over 9 bases. The CDR3 runs 14 residues. The germline CDR1 and CDR2 sequences are MDHEN and SYDVKM. The trim removed 6 bases at V and 1 base at J, leaving 3 bases unmatched. The chain's CDR3 is CASRRTGDNYGYTF. Written as DNA, the CDR3 is TGTGCCAGCAGAAGGACAGGGGATAACTATGGCTACACCTTC.

The V call is TRBV7-8, the J call TRBJ1-1; D is undetermined. The germline CDR1 and CDR2 sequences are SGHVS and FQNEAQ. The ends were cut back, 4 bases at V and 5 bases at J, with 8 bases in the middle. The CDR3 covers 12 residues. The CDR3 region is CASSSAGTEAFF. The CDR3 nucleotides read TGTGCCAGCAGCTCCGCAGGAACTGAAGCTTTCTTT.

The V and J genes are TRBV28 and TRBJ1-2; D perhaps matches TRBD1 (6 bases). Trimming took off 8 bases at V and 5 bases at J, with 21 bases between the two ends. Germline V gene lookup returns CDR1 MDHEN and CDR2 SYDVKM. The CDR3 loop spans 15 amino acids. The CDR3 is CASFPPPDSGYGYTF. The CDR3 DNA reads as TGTGCCAGCTTCCCCCCCCCGGACAGCGGATATGGCTACACCTTC.

This chain links TRBV7-9 with TRBJ1-3; 7 nucleotides agree with TRBD1. The CDR3 covers 14 residues. The V and J ends lost 6 bases and 5 bases, in that order; junction bases with no gene match: 7. CDR1 and CDR2 (germline): SEHNR, FQNEAQ (reference sequence). CDR3 bases: TGTGCCAGCAGGTCCGGGACAGCTAGAAACACCATATATTTT. Its protein is CASRSGTARNTIYF.

The chain couples TRBV9 to TRBJ2-3, with 7 nucleotides matching TRBD1. CDR1 and CDR2 (germline): SGDLS, YYNGEE. This CDR3 contains 13 residues. J gave up 5 bases and V 6 bases, and 6 bases lay outside the gene matches. CDR3 amino acids: CASISSGGDTQYF. CDR3 sequence (DNA): TGTGCCAGCATCTCTTCAGGGGGAGATACGCAGTATTTT.

In nucleotides, the CDR3 is TGTGCCAGCAGTCCTACTTCTTTCCCTAGGACTAATGAAAAACTGTTTTTT. It codes for CASSPTSFPRTNEKLFF. The genes are TRBV6-6 and TRBJ1-4; no clear D gene. The V gene lost 5 bases and the J gene lost 2 bases, with 18 bases spanning the gap. Germline CDR1 reads MNHNY; CDR2 reads SVGAGI (reference sequence). This CDR3 contains 17 residues.

The genes are TRBV19 and TRBJ2-1; 8 positions agree with TRBD2. V trimming: 6 bases; J trimming: 2 bases; junction bases outside the gene matches: 21. The CDR3 covers 20 residues. Germline-derived CDR1 and CDR2 are LNHDA and SQIVND (reference sequence). CDR3: CASSPFGRGAAVSTYNEQFF. The CDR3 DNA follows: TGTGCCAGTAGCCCATTCGGGAGGGGGGCGGCAGTGAGCACCTACAATGAGCAGTTCTTC. The full variable domain, completed using reference TRBV19 and TRBJ2-1, is DGGITQSPKYLFRKEGQNVTLSCEQNLNHDAMYWYRQDPGQGLRLIYYSQIVNDFQKGDIAEGYSVSREKKESFPLTVTSAQKNPTAFYLCASSPFGRGAAVSTYNEQFFGPGTRLTVL.

The chain is built from TRBV21-1 and TRBJ1-6. TRBV21-1 is labeled a pseudogene. The CDR3 extends over 16 amino acids. The CDR3, as DNA: TGTGCCAGCAGCCAAGTTAGGCAAAGGAGGAATTCACCCCTCCACTTT. It translates to CASSQVRQRRNSPLHF.

This clone was seen ten or more times. The chain combines TRBV12-3 or TRBV12-4 with TRBJ1-2; D unclear. CDR3 length equals 11 residues. The CDR3 DNA is TGTGCTACGGAGGAAAACTATGGCTACACCTTC. This sequence encodes CATEENYGYTF.

The CDR3 DNA is TGTGCCAGCAGCTTAGGACAGGGGAGGGAAAACATTCAGTACTTC. Protein sequence: CASSLGQGRENIQYF. The chain joins TRBV5-4 to TRBJ2-4, with 9 positions matching TRBD1. This CDR3 comprises 15 residues. Unmatched junction bases numbered 5, after V lost 2 bases and J lost 5 bases. The germline V gene has CDR1 SGHNT and CDR2 YYREEE (reference sequence).

V usage is TRBV3-1 (or the pseudogene TRBV3-2) and J usage is TRBJ1-2; 9 bases match TRBD1. The CDR3 sequence is 14 residues long. The V and J ends lost 4 bases and 7 bases, in that order; junction bases with no gene match: 7. Germline CDR1 is LGHDT and CDR2 is YNNKEL (reference sequence). The CDR3 nucleotides read TGTGCCAGCAGCCTATTCAGGACAGGGGTTGGCTACACCTTC. Protein product: CASSLFRTGVGYTF.

The chain carries TRBV11-2 and TRBJ2-7, with D perhaps TRBD2 (6 bases). This CDR3 contains 14 residues. The ends were cut back, 3 bases at V and 5 bases at J, with 14 bases in the middle. From germline, CDR1 is SGHAT and CDR2 FQNNGV. CDR3 sequence (DNA): TGTGCCAGCAGCTTCCGGGACGGAGGGGACGAGCAGTACTTC. It codes for CASSFRDGGDEQYF.

This rearrangement joins TRBV7-9 to TRBJ2-1; 12 bases agree with TRBD2. Germline V CDR1 and CDR2: SEHNR, FQNEAQ (reference sequence). The V gene end was trimmed by 5 bases and the J gene end by 4 bases; junction bases not matched to a gene: 6. This CDR3 is 16 amino acids long. CDR3 bases: TGTGCCAGCAGCCTCCTAGCGGGGGGGATGTACAATGAGCAGTTCTTC. Amino acid sequence: CASSLLAGGMYNEQFF.

The chain recombines TRBV15 with TRBJ1-4; 9 bases line up with TRBD1. Unmatched junction bases numbered 7, after V lost 5 bases and J lost 9 bases. This CDR3 spans 14 amino acids. CDR1 is LNHNV, CDR2 YYDKDF, per germline (reference sequence). The CDR3 region is CATSRGGQGQKLFF. CDR3 sequence (DNA): TGTGCCACCAGCCGGGGGGGACAGGGACAAAAACTGTTTTTT.

The chain employs TRBV5-4 and TRBJ1-1; a possible D gene is TRBD1 (5 bases). This CDR3 contains 14 residues. The germline V gene has CDR1 SGHNT and CDR2 YYREEE (reference sequence). V was pared by 2 bases and J by 1 base, with 9 bases between. CDR3 bases: TGTGCCAGCAGCTTTGGTCAGGGGAACACTGAAGCTTTCTTT. Amino acids: CASSFGQGNTEAFF.

V and J are TRBV6-5 and TRBJ2-3; 7 positions agree with TRBD2. The V segment lost 2 bases and the J segment 2 bases; nucleotides outside the gene matches: 4. The CDR3 totals 15 residues. The V gene's germline CDR1 is MNHEY and CDR2 SVGAGI. Written as DNA, the CDR3 is TGTGCCAGCAGTTACCGGGGGGTGTCCACAGATACGCAGTATTTT. This encodes CASSYRGVSTDTQYF.

J is TRBJ2-2 and V is TRBV11-2; 12 bases are shared with TRBD2. Per the germline V gene, CDR1 is SGHAT and CDR2 is FQNNGV. This CDR3 spans 15 amino acids. The ends lost 6 bases at V and 4 bases at J; junction bases unmatched: 3. The CDR3 DNA reads TGTGCCAGCAGGACTAGCGGGGGTCTCACCGGGGAGCTGTTTTTT. Translated, it gives CASRTSGGLTGELFF.

V usage is TRBV19 and J usage is TRBJ2-7; weak D call: TRBD1 (6 bases). The CDR3 sequence is 13 residues long. Germline CDR1 reads LNHDA; CDR2 reads SQIVND (reference sequence). V was cut by 3 bases and J by 7 bases, with 13 bases left in between. The CDR3: CASSMGAEEEQYF. CDR3 nucleotide sequence: TGTGCCAGTAGTATGGGGGCCGAGGAGGAGCAGTACTTC.

V and J are TRBV5-6 and TRBJ2-3; TRBD2 matches at 8 bases. Per the germline V gene, CDR1 is SGHDT and CDR2 is YYEEEE. Unmatched junction bases numbered 11, after V lost 7 bases and J lost 4 bases. This CDR3 contains 15 residues. CDR3 in DNA: TGTGCCAGCCGGGGGCGGGGGGCCCTGGCAGATACGCAGTATTTT. Its protein product is CASRGRGALADTQYF.

This chain connects TRBV7-3 to TRBJ2-1, with 11 positions matching TRBD1. The CDR3 has 15 amino acids. Germline V gene data show CDR1 as SGHTA and CDR2 as FQGTGA. Losses at the gene ends were 3 bases for V and 5 bases for J; bases not matched to a gene: 3. CDR3 region: CASSLGQGVNNEQFF. CDR3 nucleotides: TGTGCCAGCAGCTTGGGACAGGGGGTAAACAATGAGCAGTTCTTC.